One TCR beta chain is described in this entry. Antigen unknown. Other autoimmune disease, uncontrolled infection, pregnancy and lactation led to exclusion. These data come from a study of Graves' ophthalmopathy and Graves' hyperthyroidism. General study points: Blood also held most thyroid clonotypes expanded above 0.001 frequency.

Trimming cost V 2 bases and J 1 base, with 20 bases left between them. The V gene's germline CDR1 is MNHEY and CDR2 SVGAGI. There are 18 residues in the CDR3. Transcripts of RNA were the source for amplifying TCR beta CDR3 regions. RT-PCR in the first round used HTBI primers; a second-round multiplex PCR followed. From the multiplex PCR reads, TCRdb called clonotypes with MiXCR, one entry per CDR3 protein. In the table there are 170,000 or so distinct CDR3 sequences, 30% to 45% of which are singletons. The clonotype comes from a woman in her thirties or forties with Graves' ophthalmopathy. The sequenced material came from peripheral blood. The chain is built from TRBV6-5 and TRBJ2-5; D might be TRBD2 (5 bases). This CDR3 reads CASSYESPPASSQETQYF. CDR3 sequence (DNA): TGTGCCAGCAGTTACGAATCCCCGCCTGCTAGCAGCCAAGAGACCCAGTACTTC.